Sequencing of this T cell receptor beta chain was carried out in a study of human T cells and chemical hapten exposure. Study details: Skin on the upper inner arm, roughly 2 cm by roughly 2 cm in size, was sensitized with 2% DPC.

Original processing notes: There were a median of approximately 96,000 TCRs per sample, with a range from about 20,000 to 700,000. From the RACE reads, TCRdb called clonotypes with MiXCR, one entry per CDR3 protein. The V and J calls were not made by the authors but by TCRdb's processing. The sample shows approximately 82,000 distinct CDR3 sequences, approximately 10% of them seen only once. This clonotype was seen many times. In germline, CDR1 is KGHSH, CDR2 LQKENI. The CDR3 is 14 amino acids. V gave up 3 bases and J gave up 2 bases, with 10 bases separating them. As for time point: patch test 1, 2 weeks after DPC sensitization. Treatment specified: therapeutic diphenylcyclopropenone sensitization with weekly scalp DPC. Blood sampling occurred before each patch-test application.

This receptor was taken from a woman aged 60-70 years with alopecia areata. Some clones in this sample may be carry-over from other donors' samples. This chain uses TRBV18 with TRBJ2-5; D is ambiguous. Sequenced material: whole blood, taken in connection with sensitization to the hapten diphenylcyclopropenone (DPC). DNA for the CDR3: TGTGCCAGCTCACCCGCTCTGGGACAAGAGACCCAGTACTTC. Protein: CASSPALGQETQYF. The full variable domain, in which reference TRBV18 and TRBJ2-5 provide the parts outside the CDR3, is NAGVMQNPRHLVRRRGQEARLRCSPMKGHSHVYWYRQLPEEGLKFMVYLQKENIIDESGMPKERFSAEFPKEGPSILRIQQVVRGDSAAYFCASSPALGQETQYFGPGTRLLVL.